Reported below is one T cell receptor beta chain. No cognate antigen has been identified for it. Base qualities are missing; no much larger clone stands one base away. Trimming takes 3 bases off V and 2 bases off J; junction bases not matched to a gene: 5. CDR1 and CDR2, looked up from the germline V gene, are ENHRY and SYGVKD. The CDR3 numbers 15 residues from cysteine through phenylalanine. Only CDR3 DNA remains: 45 bases, in frame from the first base. This sample stems from a study of cytomegalovirus exposure and HLA in healthy donors (dated by TCRdb to about 2017). About the investigation overall: An earlier analysis of around 600 of the donors reported about 250 Gb of sequence data and 100 million to 140 million unique TCR beta sequences from about 200 million T cells. An early release that covered more than 550 HLA-typed donors contained approximately 290 gigabases of sequencing data and 80 million or so unique TCR sequences. Every discovery cohort repertoire had been produced on one sequencing platform. The study aimed to test whether signatures of past pathogen exposure could be identified by cataloging public T cell receptors. Along with the roughly 700-subject first cohort, a separate validation cohort of more than 90 different subjects was used. The later analysis used no new phenotypic data to find candidate immune exposures, relying instead on TCR beta sequences and their occurrence across donors. Donor age, sex, ethnicity and CMV serostatus were collected together with the repertoire data. The number of donors typed differed by locus, with about 620-630 for A, B, C, DRB1 and DQB1, around 520 for DQA1, about 610 for DPA1, and some 440 for DPB1. On average, around 240,000 unique TCR beta nucleotide sequences were sequenced per donor among 398 genotyped donors of the cohort, with 15% to 20% of those sequences being non-productive. In a later analysis, previously published TCR beta repertoires from hundreds of donors were re-analyzed and high-resolution HLA genotyping was added so that TCR occurrence patterns could be studied. The genetic ancestry cluster associated with self-reported Caucasian donors included over 65% of the approximately 400 genotyped donors. In an earlier analysis of more than 550 of the donors, high-throughput TCR beta sequencing was used to judge whether each TCR beta V gene segment behaved as functional or pseudogenic. Several DR-DQ haplotypes were handled as single units for association and clustering because linkage in the cohort was strong. High-throughput TCR immunosequencing, statistical association of individual TCRs with disease status, and machine learning were combined to predict cytomegalovirus infection status. A later genetic analysis took genome-wide SNP genotypes for 398 of the 666 donors and used that subset as a discovery cohort. Class I and class II HLA loci were covered by the typing at four-digit resolution. Using immunosequencing, the study profiled T cell repertoires from 666 subjects and related those repertoires to cytomegalovirus serostatus.

Study-wide findings and limitations: A further reported finding was that TCR beta sequences accurately predicted the HLA-A and HLA-B alleles for most subjects in the first cohort. Linkage disequilibrium might explain the correlated functional status among segregating V segments, but an unknown experimental factor could not be excluded. In an earlier analysis of some 540 of the donors, most TCR beta V segments appeared in productive rearrangements about 90% or about 30% of the time, broadly matching IMGT annotations. This cohort had only TCR beta chains sequenced, and the lack of alpha or paired-chain data limited which features could be detected. Seventeen rarely observed V segments, including chromosome 9 orphons, were excluded from the earlier analysis of several hundred of the donors because counts were too low. According to the authors, the approach could potentially be generalized to other disease states and immunological phenotypes. A group of highly shared sequence variants was considered likely to be a technical artifact of the sequencing pipeline. Because HLA typing was missing for some donors at each locus, association tests included only the typed subset. In a later analysis, TCR association rates were found to vary across HLA loci, with the most associated TCRs seen for DRB1 alleles and the fewest for HLA-C alleles. Roughly uniform sequencing depth across donors was assumed in presence/absence analyses, although this assumption may not hold. According to a later genetic analysis, donors in an Asian-associated ancestry cluster had fewer N-insertions in productive TCRs than the approximately 700-donor mean. In vitro tests confirmed that a few of the cytomegalovirus-associated TCR beta chains recognize cytomegalovirus antigens. Some IMGT-functional V segments, including TRBV6-2 and TRBV6-3, could not be distinguished by the 87-base-pair reads and were therefore excluded. In both the original and validation cohorts, the classifier was reported to diagnose cytomegalovirus status with high specificity and sensitivity. According to a later analysis, most CMV-associated TCR beta chains appeared to be HLA-restricted, and the HLA associations seemed to be driven largely by CMV exposure. While some public TCRs were present in many individuals, most TCR sequences turned up only very rarely across donors. Immune exposure information for the cohort was limited to CMV serostatus. At a false discovery rate of 0.05, a later analysis linked around 15,000 TCR beta sequences to specific HLA alleles. When HLA alleles, especially DR and DQ, strongly co-occurred, attributing TCR associations to individual alleles was difficult. The study gave a list of 150 to 200 TCR beta chains associated with cytomegalovirus. A later genetic analysis associated a missense DCLRE1C variant with V-gene and J-gene trimming of TCR beta chains, and an independent cohort replicated the association. In a later analysis, HLA-associated TCR beta chains showed more clonal expansion and lower generation probabilities than non-associated chains that were equally common. Several of the top co-occurrence clusters appeared to be linked to parvovirus B19, influenza, CMV and Epstein-Barr virus, according to a later analysis.

The library was obtained by the immunoSEQ multiplex PCR assay. For the multiplex PCR, a mixture combining 60 forward primers for TCR Vbeta segments and 13 reverse primers for TCR Jbeta segments was used. The CDR3 region of rearranged TCR beta genes was amplified from genomic DNA by a multiplex PCR assay. On the Illumina HiSeq System, the amplified TCR beta libraries were sequenced as 87-base-pair reads. In the paper's pipeline: A later analysis tallied around 87 million unique TCR beta chains across the approximately 670 repertoires, and about 10 million of those chains were shared by two or more donors. To remove PCR and sequencing errors, raw reads were error-corrected and collapsed into unique sequences using a nearest-neighbor algorithm that merged closely related sequences. V, D and J gene segments were assigned by aligning CDR3 sequences to IMGT reference sequences. Each retained sequence needed at least a six-nucleotide match to both a V gene segment and a J gene segment. A rearrangement was called productive if the CDR3 had no stop codons and remained in frame with V and J, and every other rearrangement was called non-productive. CDR3 was defined by IMGT convention, running from the second conserved V-encoded cysteine to the conserved J-encoded phenylalanine. The earlier analysis of fewer than 750 of the donors excluded sequences that lacked an unambiguous match to a single V gene segment. In an earlier analysis of a few hundred of the donors, V segments were called functional above 56.7% productive rearrangements and were called segregating when the between-donor standard deviation exceeded 5%. A statistical classification framework was built for diagnosing cytomegalovirus status from the catalog of TCR beta chain sequences. In a later analysis, TCR nucleotide sequences were compared against IMGT/GENE-DB human TR gene sequences so that V and J genes could be assigned. The TCRdist pipeline was used in a later analysis to assign CDR3 sequences and most-parsimonious VDJ recombination scenarios. In a later analysis, each TCR beta chain was defined by its CDR3 amino acid sequence together with its V-gene family, and reads without a unique V-gene family were excluded. To address suspected cross-contamination and a sequencing artifact, a later analysis removed 550 to 750 highly shared, low-generation-probability nucleotide sequences. For each public chain, a later analysis derived a clonal expansion index from normalized ranks of inferred template counts within each repertoire. A later analysis computed generation probabilities with a VDJ recombination model fitted to out-of-frame rearrangements, and checked the results against IGoR. A later analysis scored TCR-TCR, TCR-HLA and TCR-CMV co-occurrence with hypergeometric tests, applying a repertoire-size bias correction to TCR pairs. A later analysis estimated false discovery rates by permuting HLA or CMV assignments 20 times. A later analysis grouped co-occurring TCRs with DBSCAN, adding TCRdist sequence similarity when clustering within HLA-allele-positive subsets. Co-occurrence clustering excluded repertoires with fewer than 30,000 or more than 120,000 public chains, plus five with anomalous nucleotide sharing. TCRdb stores this immuneACCESS table with in-frame sequences only. Part of the clones is absent; in the studies checked, under half of the shortfall reflects unresolved V genes, and no reason is known for the rest. Clone size and V and J calls were adopted from that table, with D and trimming inferred from the DNA. The sample table shows 140,000 or so clones, and 78% are seen once. Clones ranked in the top ten supply roughly 2.9% of the sample.

In total, roughly 670 healthy bone marrow donors made up the cohort. All cohort members were sampled while nominally healthy, although unrecorded immune exposures were likely present. The donor was CMV seronegative and was included in the group of about 400 seronegative cohort members. A peripheral blood sample was provided by each donor, and peripheral blood mononuclear cells were used for TCR beta sequencing. The Qiagen DNeasy Blood Extraction Kit was used to extract genomic DNA from the blood cell samples. The sequencing sample was made of PBMCs. The receptor was derived from a female donor in good health and CMV-seronegative. The V gene is TRBV10-3 and the J gene is TRBJ2-3; TRBD2 matches 7 bases in the middle. The encoded CDR3 is CAISEPSGYTDTQYF. The DNA sequence is given as TGTGCCATCAGTGAACCTAGCGGTTACACAGATACGCAGTATTTT.